This TCR beta chain was recorded in a study of cytomegalovirus exposure and HLA in healthy donors. This CDR3 region has 18 residues. Germline-derived CDR1 and CDR2 are SNHLY and FYNNEI. Deletions cut 2 bases from V and 5 bases from J, with 19 bases between. PCR involved 60 Vbeta and 13 Jbeta primers. Here immunoSEQ multiplex PCR was the method, and the copy in TCRdb shows in-frame clones only, minus some. The sample has 65,000 to 90,000 clones, and its top ten clones hold approximately 2.9%. The TCR was taken from a man aged 35-49 years in good health and CMV-seronegative. The chain joins TRBV2 to TRBJ1-6; tentative D call: TRBD1 (5 bases). The sample consisted of PBMCs. The CDR3 coding sequence is TGTGCCAGCAGTGAATATAGGGGCCCCACAGGAAATAATTCACCCCTCCACTTT. It yields the protein CASSEYRGPTGNNSPLHF.